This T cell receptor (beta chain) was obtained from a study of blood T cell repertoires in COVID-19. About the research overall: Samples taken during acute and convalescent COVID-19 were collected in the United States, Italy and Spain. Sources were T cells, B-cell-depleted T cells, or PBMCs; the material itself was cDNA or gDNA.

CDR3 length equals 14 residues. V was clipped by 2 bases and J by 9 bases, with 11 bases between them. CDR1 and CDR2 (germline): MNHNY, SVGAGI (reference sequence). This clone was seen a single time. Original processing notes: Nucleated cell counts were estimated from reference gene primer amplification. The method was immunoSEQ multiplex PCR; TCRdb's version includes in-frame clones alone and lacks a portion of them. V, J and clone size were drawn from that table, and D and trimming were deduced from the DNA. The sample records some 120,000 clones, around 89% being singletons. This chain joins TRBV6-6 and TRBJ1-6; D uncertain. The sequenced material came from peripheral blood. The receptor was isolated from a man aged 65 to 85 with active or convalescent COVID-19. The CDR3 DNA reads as TGTGCCAGCAGTTACCCCGAGGAGGGTTCACCCCTCCACTTT. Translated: CASSYPEEGSPLHF.